This TCR beta chain appears in the sequencing data of a study of blood T cell repertoires in COVID-19. Study details: Acute and convalescent COVID-19 samples came from the United States, Italy and Spain. Nucleic acid was either cDNA or gDNA, and it came from T cells, B-cell-depleted T cells, or PBMCs.

Original data processing: Using reference gene primer amplification, nucleated cell counts were estimated. Sequencing used immunoSEQ multiplex PCR; TCRdb keeps in-frame clones, though not all of them. The V and J calls and the clone size are those of that table, but D and trimming were determined from the DNA. The sample consists of 77,000 or so clones, 65% to 90% of them appearing once. Losses at the gene ends were 5 bases for V and 13 bases for J; bases not matched to a gene: 11. Looked up from germline, CDR1 is WSHSY and CDR2 is SAAADI. The CDR3 has 14 amino acids. Material: peripheral blood. The chain links TRBV10-2 to TRBJ1-6, with TRBD1 matching 7 bases. This TCR was sampled from a woman aged 55-75 years with acute or convalescent COVID-19. The CDR3 bases are TGCGCCAGCAGTAAAGGACAGGACGGGTGGCCCCTCCACTTT. It translates to CASSKGQDGWPLHF.